Detailed here is one T cell receptor (beta chain). Its antigen is still unknown. These data are taken from a study of cytomegalovirus exposure and HLA in healthy donors. Findings of the study overall: According to an earlier analysis, most TCR beta V segments yielded productive rearrangements about 87% or about 30% of the time. On later analysis, the bulk of CMV-associated TCR beta chains appeared to be HLA-restricted. Most observed TCR sequences were rare, whereas some public TCRs were detected in many donors.

Everyone who donated was a healthy bone marrow donor. Per the germline V gene, CDR1 is SEHNR and CDR2 is FQNEAQ (reference sequence). The CDR3 length is 13 residues. Between the trimmed V and J ends, which lost 1 base and 6 bases, there was a span of 9 bases. PCR employed 60 Vbeta and 13 Jbeta primers. The data were produced by immunoSEQ multiplex PCR, yet TCRdb's version contains in-frame clones alone and is incomplete. Among 95,000 to 100,000 clones listed, over 75% were seen once. The J gene is TRBJ1-2, the V gene TRBV7-9, with D perhaps TRBD1 (5 bases). Sequencing was carried out using PBMCs. This clonotype originated in a middle-aged man in good health and CMV-seronegative. In DNA form, the CDR3 reads TGTGCCAGCAGCTTAGGGACAATGGATGGCTACACCTTC. Translation gives CASSLGTMDGYTF. Combining the CDR3 with reference TRBV7-9 and TRBJ1-2 gives the whole variable domain DTGVSQNPRHKITKRGQNVTFRCDPISEHNRLYWYRQTLGQGPEFLTYFQNEAQLEKSRLLSDRFSAERPKGSFSTLEIQRTEQGDSAMYLCASSLGTMDGYTFGSGTRLTVV.